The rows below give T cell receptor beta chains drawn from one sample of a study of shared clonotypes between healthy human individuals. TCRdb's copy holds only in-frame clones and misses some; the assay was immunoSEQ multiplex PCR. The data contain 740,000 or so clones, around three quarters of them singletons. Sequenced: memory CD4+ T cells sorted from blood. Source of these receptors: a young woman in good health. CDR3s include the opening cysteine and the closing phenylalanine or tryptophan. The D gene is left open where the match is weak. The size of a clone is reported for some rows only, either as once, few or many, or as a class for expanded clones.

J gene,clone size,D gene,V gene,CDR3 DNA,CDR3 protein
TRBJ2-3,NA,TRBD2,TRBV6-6,TGTGCCAGCACCGGACTAGCGGGAGGCACAGATACGCAGTATTTT,CASTGLAGGTDTQYF
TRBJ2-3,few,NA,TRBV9,TGTGCCAGCAGCGTAGTACAGGGGAGGACAGATACGCAGTATTTT,CASSVVQGRTDTQYF
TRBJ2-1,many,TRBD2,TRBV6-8,TGTGCCAGCAGTTACAGGGAAACGACTAGCGGACTCAATGAGCAGTTCTTC,CASSYRETTSGLNEQFF
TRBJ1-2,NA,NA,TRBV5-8,TGTGCCAGCAGCGATGGACGGCTCTATGGCTACACCTTC,CASSDGRLYGYTF
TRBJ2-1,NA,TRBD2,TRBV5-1,TGCGCCAGCAGCTTGGACCGCGGACTAGAGGGGTTCGCTTACAATGAGCAGTTCTTC,CASSLDRGLEGFAYNEQFF
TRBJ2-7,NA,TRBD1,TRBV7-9,TGTGCCAGCACCCGGGACAGGGGCTACGAGCAGTACTTC,CASTRDRGYEQYF
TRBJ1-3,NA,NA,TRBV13,TGTGCCAGCAGCTTAGGGCAAGGAAACACCATATATTTT,CASSLGQGNTIYF
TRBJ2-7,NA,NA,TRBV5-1,TGCGCCAGCAGCATTTTTCCCGCCAGTACCTCCTACGAGCAGTACTTC,CASSIFPASTSYEQYF
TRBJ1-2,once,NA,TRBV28,TGTGCCAGCGGGGACCAGGCTCGTGGCTACACCTTC,CASGDQARGYTF
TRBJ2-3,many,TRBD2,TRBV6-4,TGTGCCAGCAGTCCAGCGACTAGCGGGAAAGGGGCAGATACGCAGTATTTT,CASSPATSGKGADTQYF
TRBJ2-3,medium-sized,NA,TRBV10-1,TGCGCCAGCAGTTATAGCACAGATACGCAGTATTTT,CASSYSTDTQYF
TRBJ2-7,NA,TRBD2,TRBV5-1,TGCGCCAGCGCTGGGACTAGCGGGAGGAAGAACGAGCAGTACTTC,CASAGTSGRKNEQYF
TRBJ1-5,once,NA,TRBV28,TGTGCCAGCATGGGCAGAACTTATAGCAATCAGCCCCAGCATTTT,CASMGRTYSNQPQHF
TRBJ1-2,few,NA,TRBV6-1,TGTGCCAGCAGTGCCCAGCCAACTAACTATGGCTACACCTTC,CASSAQPTNYGYTF
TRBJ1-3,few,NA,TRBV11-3,TGTGCCAGCAGCTGGGGTTCTGGAAACACCATATATTTT,CASSWGSGNTIYF
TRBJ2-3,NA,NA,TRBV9,TGTGCCAGCAGCGTACAGGCAATTATAAGCACAGATACGCAGTATTTT,CASSVQAIISTDTQYF
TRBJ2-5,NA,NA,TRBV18,TGTGCCAGCTCACCACGGGTAGCGGAGGGCCAAGAGACCCAGTACTTC,CASSPRVAEGQETQYF
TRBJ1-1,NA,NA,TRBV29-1,TGCAGCGTTGGGAGGACAGCTATGAACACTGAAGCTTTCTTT,CSVGRTAMNTEAFF
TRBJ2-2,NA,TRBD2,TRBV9,TGTGCCAGCAGCGTGGCGGGAGGGAACACCGGGGAGCTGTTTTTT,CASSVAGGNTGELFF
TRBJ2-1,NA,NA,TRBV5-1,TGCGCCAGCAGCCATTTACGGGGTCTCGACAATGAGCAGTTCTTC,CASSHLRGLDNEQFF
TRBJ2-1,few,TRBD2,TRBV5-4,TGTGCCAGCAGCTTGCCGGGACTAGAGCAGTTCTTC,CASSLPGLEQFF
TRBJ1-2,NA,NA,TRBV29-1,TGCAGCGTTGTGAGGTCAGGCTATGGCTACACCTTC,CSVVRSGYGYTF
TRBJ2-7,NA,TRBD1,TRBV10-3,TGTGCCATCAGCCGGGACAGGGCAACCTACGAGCAGTACTTC,CAISRDRATYEQYF
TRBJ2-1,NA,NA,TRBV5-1,TGCGCCAGCAGCAGAACACAGCGGTACAATGAGCAGTTCTTC,CASSRTQRYNEQFF
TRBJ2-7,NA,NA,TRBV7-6,TGTGCCAGCAGCTTAGCGGACGAGCAGTACTTC,CASSLADEQYF
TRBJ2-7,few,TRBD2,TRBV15,TGTGCCACCTCCACTAGCGGGAGAGGGGAGCAGTACTTC,CATSTSGRGEQYF
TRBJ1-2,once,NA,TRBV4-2,TGTGCCAGCAGCCAAGATGGGCCCTATGGCTACACCTTC,CASSQDGPYGYTF
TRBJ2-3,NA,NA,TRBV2,TGTGCCAGCAGTGAATCGGGACCCGATAGTGCGCAGTATTTT,CASSESGPDSAQYF